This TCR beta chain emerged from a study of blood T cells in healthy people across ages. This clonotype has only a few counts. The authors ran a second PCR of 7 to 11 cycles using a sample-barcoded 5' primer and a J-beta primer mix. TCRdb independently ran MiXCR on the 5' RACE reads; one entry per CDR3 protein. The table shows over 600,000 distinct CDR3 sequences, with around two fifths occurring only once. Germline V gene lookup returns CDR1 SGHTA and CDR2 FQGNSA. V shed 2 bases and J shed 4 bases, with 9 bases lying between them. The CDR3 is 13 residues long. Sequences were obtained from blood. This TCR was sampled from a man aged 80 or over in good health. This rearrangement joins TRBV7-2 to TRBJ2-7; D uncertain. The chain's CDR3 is CASSLSFRYEQYF. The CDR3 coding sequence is TGTGCCAGCAGCTTAAGTTTCCGGTACGAGCAGTACTTC.